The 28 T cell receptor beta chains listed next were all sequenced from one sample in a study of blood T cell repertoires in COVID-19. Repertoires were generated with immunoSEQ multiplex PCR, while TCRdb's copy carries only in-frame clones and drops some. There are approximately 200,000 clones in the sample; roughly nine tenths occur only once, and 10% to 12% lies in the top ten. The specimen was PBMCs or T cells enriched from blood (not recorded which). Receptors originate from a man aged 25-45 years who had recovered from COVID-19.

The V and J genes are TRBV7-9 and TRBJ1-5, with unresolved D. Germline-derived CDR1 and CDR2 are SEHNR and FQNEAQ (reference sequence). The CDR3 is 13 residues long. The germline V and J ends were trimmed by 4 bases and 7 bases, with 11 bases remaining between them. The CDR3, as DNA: TGTGCCAGCAGCTCTATGGAGGAGCAGCCCCAGCATTTT. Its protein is CASSSMEEQPQHF.

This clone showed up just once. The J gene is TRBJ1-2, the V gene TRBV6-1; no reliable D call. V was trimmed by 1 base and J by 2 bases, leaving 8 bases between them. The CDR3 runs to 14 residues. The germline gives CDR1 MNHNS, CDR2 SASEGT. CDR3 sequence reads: CASSEVRGNYGYTF. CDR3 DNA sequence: TGTGCCAGCAGTGAAGTAAGAGGGAACTATGGCTACACCTTC.

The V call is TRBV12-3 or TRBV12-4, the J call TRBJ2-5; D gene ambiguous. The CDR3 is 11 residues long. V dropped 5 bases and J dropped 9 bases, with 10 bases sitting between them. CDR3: CASSVGRAQYF. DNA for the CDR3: TGTGCCAGCAGTGTGGGTCGGGCCCAGTACTTC.

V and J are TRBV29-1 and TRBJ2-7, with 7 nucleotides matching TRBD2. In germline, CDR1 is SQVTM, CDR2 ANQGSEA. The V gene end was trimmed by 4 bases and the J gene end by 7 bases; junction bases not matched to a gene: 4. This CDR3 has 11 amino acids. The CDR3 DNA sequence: TGCAGCGTTGGGGAGGGGAGGGAGCAGTACTTC. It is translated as CSVGEGREQYF.

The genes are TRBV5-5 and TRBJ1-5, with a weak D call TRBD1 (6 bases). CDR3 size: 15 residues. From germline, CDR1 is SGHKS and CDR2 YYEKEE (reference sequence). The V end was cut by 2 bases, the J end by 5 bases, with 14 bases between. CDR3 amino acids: CASSLAPGVHQPQHF. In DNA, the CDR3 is TGTGCCAGCAGCTTAGCGCCAGGGGTCCATCAGCCCCAGCATTTT.

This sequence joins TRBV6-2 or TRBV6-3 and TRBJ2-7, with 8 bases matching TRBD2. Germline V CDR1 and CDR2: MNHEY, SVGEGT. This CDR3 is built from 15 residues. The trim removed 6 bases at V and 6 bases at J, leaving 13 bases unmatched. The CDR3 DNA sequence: TGTGCCAGCAGCCCTCAACCGGGACTAGGGAGCGAGCAGTACTTC. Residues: CASSPQPGLGSEQYF.

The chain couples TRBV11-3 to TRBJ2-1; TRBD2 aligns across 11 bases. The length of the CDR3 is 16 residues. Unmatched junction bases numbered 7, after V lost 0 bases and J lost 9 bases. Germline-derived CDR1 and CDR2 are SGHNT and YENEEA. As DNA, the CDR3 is TGTGCCAGCAGCTTAGAGACTAGCGGGATTGGCGGTGAGCAGTTCTTC. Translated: CASSLETSGIGGEQFF.

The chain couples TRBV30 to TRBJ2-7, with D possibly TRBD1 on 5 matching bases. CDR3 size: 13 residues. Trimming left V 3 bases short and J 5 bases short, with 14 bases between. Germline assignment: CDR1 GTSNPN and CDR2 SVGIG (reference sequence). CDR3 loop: CAWSRQLFDEQYF. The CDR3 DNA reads TGTGCCTGGAGCCGACAGCTCTTCGACGAGCAGTACTTC.

The CDR3 DNA reads as TGTGCCTGGAGTCGCCGAGTTTCTGGGGCCAACGTCCTGACTTTC. It translates to CAWSRRVSGANVLTF. This chain connects TRBV30 to TRBJ2-6; D is unresolved. V gave up 2 bases and J gave up 1 base, with 9 bases separating them. Germline-derived CDR1 and CDR2 are GTSNPN and SVGIG (reference sequence). The CDR3 contains 15 residues.

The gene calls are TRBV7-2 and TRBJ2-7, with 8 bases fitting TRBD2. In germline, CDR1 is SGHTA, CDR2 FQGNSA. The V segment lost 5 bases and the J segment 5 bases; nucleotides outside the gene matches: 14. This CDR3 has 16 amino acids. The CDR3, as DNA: TGTGCCAGCAGCCTGTCGAGCGGGAGAGGGAAAGACGAGCAGTACTTC. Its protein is CASSLSSGRGKDEQYF. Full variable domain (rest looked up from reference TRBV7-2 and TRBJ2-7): GAGVSQSPSNKVTEKGKDVELRCDPISGHTALYWYRQSLGQGLEFLIYFQGNSAPDKSGLPSDRFSAERTGGSVSTLTIQRTQQEDSAVYLCASSLSSGRGKDEQYFGPGTRLTVT.

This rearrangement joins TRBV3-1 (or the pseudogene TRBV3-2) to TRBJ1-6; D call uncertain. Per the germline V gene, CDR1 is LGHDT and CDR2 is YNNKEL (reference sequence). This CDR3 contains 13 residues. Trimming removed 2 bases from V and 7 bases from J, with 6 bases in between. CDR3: CASSQSENSPLHF. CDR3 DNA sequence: TGTGCCAGCAGCCAATCGGAGAATTCACCCCTCCACTTT.

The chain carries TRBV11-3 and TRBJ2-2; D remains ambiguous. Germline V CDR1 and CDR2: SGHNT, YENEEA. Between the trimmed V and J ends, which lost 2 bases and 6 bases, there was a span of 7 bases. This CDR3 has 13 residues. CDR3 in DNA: TGTGCCAGCAGCTTAAATCCCTCCGGGGAGCTGTTTTTT. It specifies CASSLNPSGELFF.

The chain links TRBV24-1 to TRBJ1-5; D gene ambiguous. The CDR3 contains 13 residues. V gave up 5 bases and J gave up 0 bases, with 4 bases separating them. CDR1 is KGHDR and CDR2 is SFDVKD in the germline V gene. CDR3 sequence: CATSGYSNQPQHF. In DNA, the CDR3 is TGTGCCACCAGTGGTTATAGCAATCAGCCCCAGCATTTT.

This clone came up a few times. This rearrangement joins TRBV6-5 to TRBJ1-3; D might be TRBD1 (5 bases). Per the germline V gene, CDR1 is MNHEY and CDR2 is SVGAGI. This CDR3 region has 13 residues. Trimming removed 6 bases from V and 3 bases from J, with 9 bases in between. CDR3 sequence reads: CASRGGDGNTIYF. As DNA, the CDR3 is TGTGCCAGCAGGGGAGGGGATGGAAACACCATATATTTT.

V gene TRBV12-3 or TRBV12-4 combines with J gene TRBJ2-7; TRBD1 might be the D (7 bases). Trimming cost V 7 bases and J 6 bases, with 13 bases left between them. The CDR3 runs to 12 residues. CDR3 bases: TGTGCCAGCACCCAGGGGGGCCCCGAGCAGTACTTC. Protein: CASTQGGPEQYF.

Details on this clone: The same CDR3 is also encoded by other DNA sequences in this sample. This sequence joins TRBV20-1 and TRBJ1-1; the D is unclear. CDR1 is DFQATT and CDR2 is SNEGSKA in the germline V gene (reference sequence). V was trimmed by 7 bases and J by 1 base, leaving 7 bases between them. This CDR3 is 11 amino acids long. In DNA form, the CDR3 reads TGCAGTGTCCCGGGGAACACTGAAGCTTTCTTT. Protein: CSVPGNTEAFF.

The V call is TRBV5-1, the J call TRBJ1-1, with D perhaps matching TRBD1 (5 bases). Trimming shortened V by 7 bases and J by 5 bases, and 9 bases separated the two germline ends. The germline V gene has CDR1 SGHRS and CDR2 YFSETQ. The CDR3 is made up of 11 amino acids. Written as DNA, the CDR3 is TGCGCCAGCCGGAAGGGGACTGAAGCTTTCTTT. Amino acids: CASRKGTEAFF. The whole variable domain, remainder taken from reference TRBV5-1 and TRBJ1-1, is KAGVTQTPRYLIKTRGQQVTLSCSPISGHRSVSWYQQTPGQGLQFLFEYFSETQRNKGNFPGRFSGRQFSNSRSEMNVSTLELGDSALYLCASRKGTEAFFGQGTRLTVV.

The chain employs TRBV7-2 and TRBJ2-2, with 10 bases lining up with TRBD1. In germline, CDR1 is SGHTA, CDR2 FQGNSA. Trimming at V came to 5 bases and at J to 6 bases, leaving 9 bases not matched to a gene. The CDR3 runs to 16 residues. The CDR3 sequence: CASSARQGALAGELFF. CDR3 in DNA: TGTGCCAGCAGCGCTAGACAGGGGGCGCTTGCCGGGGAGCTGTTTTTT.

CDR3 sequence reads: CAWSVLSQQFF. The CDR3 DNA follows: TGTGCCTGGAGTGTACTTTCTCAGCAGTTCTTC. The chain uses TRBV30 and TRBJ2-1; D uncertain. In germline, CDR1 is GTSNPN, CDR2 SVGIG (reference sequence). CDR3 length: 11 amino acids. Trimming removed 0 bases at V and 11 bases at J, with 8 bases between.

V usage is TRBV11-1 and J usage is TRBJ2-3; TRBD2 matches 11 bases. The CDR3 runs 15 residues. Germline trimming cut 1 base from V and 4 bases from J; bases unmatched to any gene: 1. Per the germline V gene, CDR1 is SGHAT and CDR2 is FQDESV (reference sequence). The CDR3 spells CASSLVTSGADTQYF. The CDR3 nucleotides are TGTGCCAGCAGCTTAGTGACTAGCGGGGCAGATACGCAGTATTTT.

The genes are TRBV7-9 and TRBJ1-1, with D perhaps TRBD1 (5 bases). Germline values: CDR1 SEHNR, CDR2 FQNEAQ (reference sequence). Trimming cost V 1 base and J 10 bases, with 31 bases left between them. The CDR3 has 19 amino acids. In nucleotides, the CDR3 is TGTGCCAGCAGCTTAGGCCCATTCGAACGGAGTCCCAGGGTGGCACGAGCTTTCTTT. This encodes CASSLGPFERSPRVARAFF.

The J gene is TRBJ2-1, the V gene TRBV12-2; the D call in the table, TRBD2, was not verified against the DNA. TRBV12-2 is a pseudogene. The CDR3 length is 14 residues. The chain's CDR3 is CASRSSTRPNEQFF. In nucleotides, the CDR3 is TGTGCAAGTCGCTCGTCGACTAGGCCCAATGAGCAGTTCTTC.

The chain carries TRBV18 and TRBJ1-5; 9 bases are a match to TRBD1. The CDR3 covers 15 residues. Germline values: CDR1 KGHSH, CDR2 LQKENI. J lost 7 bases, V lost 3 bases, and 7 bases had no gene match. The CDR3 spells CASSPTTGGRQPQHF. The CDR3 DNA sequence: TGTGCCAGCTCACCGACCACAGGGGGCCGCCAGCCCCAGCATTTT.

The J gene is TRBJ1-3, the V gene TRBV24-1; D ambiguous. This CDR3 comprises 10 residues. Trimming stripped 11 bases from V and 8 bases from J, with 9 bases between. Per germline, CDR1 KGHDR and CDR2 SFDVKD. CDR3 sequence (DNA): TGTGCCAATACCAGGTACACCATATATTTT. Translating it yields CANTRYTIYF.

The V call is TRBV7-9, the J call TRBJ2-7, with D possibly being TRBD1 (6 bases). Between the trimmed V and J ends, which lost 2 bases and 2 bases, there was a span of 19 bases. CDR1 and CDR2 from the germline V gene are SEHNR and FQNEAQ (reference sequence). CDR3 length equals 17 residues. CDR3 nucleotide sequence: TGTGCCAGCAGCTTACTATCGACAGGAGGCTACCCCTACGAGCAGTACTTC. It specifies CASSLLSTGGYPYEQYF.

The CDR3 DNA follows: TGTGCCAGCAGTGAAGTACTAGTAGTGGGAAACATTCAGTACTTC. Translating gives CASSEVLVVGNIQYF. The chain recombines TRBV2 with TRBJ2-4; D possibly corresponds to TRBD2 (5 bases). Trimming removed 1 base at V and 6 bases at J, with 13 bases between. The CDR3 sequence is 15 residues long. Germline V gives CDR1 SNHLY, CDR2 FYNNEI.

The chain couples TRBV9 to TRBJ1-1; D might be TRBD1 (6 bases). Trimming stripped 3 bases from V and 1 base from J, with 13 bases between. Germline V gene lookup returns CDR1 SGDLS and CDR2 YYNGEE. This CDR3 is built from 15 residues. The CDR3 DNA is TGTGCCAGCAGCGCCCTAGGACAGCCGAACACTGAAGCTTTCTTT. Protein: CASSALGQPNTEAFF.

This CDR3 reads CASSFGGVRGYTF. The CDR3 nucleotides are TGTGCCAGCAGCTTTGGAGGGGTACGCGGCTACACCTTC. The chain couples TRBV11-1 to TRBJ1-2, with a weak D call TRBD1 (5 bases). From germline, CDR1 is SGHAT and CDR2 FQDESV (reference sequence). Between the trimmed V and J ends, which lost 3 bases and 8 bases, there was a span of 13 bases. The length of the CDR3 is 13 residues.